The 32 T cell receptor beta chains below were found in one sample sequenced in a study of blood T cell repertoires in COVID-19. The method was immunoSEQ multiplex PCR; TCRdb's version includes in-frame clones alone and lacks a portion of them. The profile shows around 230,000 clones, 80% to 90% of them singletons. The sample was peripheral blood. These receptors were obtained from a man aged 35 to 55 who had recovered from COVID-19.

The rearrangement joins TRBV7-2 to TRBJ1-2, with a tentative D call TRBD1 (6 bases). The germline gives CDR1 SGHTA, CDR2 FQGNSA. The CDR3 consists of 13 residues. V was pared by 6 bases and J by 4 bases, with 12 bases between. CDR3 coding DNA: TGTGCCAGCAGACAGACGACAGGCTATGGCTACACCTTC. It specifies CASRQTTGYGYTF.

The chain is built from TRBV11-2 and TRBJ1-5; D remains ambiguous. This CDR3 comprises 14 residues. CDR1 is SGHAT and CDR2 is FQNNGV in the germline V gene. Trimming removed 5 bases at V and 7 bases at J, with 15 bases between. The DNA of the CDR3 is TGTGCCAGCAGCCCGTCTCTCGGGGTCCAGCCCCAGCATTTT. It specifies CASSPSLGVQPQHF. The full variable domain, with the rest looked up from reference TRBV11-2 and TRBJ1-5, is EAGVAQSPRYKIIEKRQSVAFWCNPISGHATLYWYQQILGQGPKLLIQFQNNGVVDDSQLPKDRFSAERLKGVDSTLKIQPAKLEDSAVYLCASSPSLGVQPQHFGDGTRLSIL.

For the CDR3, the DNA is TGTGCCAGCAGCTTGCGACCACTAGACCTCCAAGAGACCCAGTACTTC. This sequence encodes CASSLRPLDLQETQYF. This chain joins TRBV5-6 and TRBJ2-5; D perhaps matches TRBD2 (5 bases). V was shortened by 1 base and J by 1 base, with 14 bases between the two germline ends. The CDR3 has 16 residues. Germline V lookup: CDR1 SGHDT, CDR2 YYEEEE.

The rearrangement joins TRBV5-8 to TRBJ1-1; 7 bases align to TRBD1. Per the germline V gene, CDR1 is SGHTS and CDR2 is YDEGEE. CDR3 length equals 15 residues. V gave up 4 bases and J gave up 3 bases; unmatched junction bases: 9. The CDR3 here is CASSKDGTVDTEAFF. CDR3 nucleotide sequence: TGTGCCAGCAGCAAAGACGGGACAGTGGACACTGAAGCTTTCTTT.

This clone was observed a few times. This chain joins TRBV3-1 (or the pseudogene TRBV3-2) and TRBJ1-2; a weak D match, TRBD1 (6 bases). Germline V gene lookup returns CDR1 LGHDT and CDR2 YNNKEL (reference sequence). The length of the CDR3 is 16 residues. V shed 1 base and J shed 8 bases, with 20 bases lying between them. The CDR3 is CASSQGMGARLYGYTF. DNA of the CDR3: TGTGCCAGCAGCCAAGGAATGGGGGCCCGGCTCTACGGCTACACCTTC.

This clone was recorded only once. The chain joins TRBV7-6 to TRBJ2-7, with TRBD1 as a possible D gene (6 bases). Trimming pared 1 base from V and 5 bases from J, leaving 15 bases between. Looked up from germline, CDR1 is SGHVS and CDR2 is FNYEAQ. This CDR3 is built from 15 residues. CDR3 protein: CASSLGTDYGDEQYF. DNA for the CDR3: TGTGCCAGCAGCTTAGGGACAGACTACGGGGACGAGCAGTACTTC.

With regard to this clone: The junction departs from the called germline gene at one end, perhaps through a read error. The same CDR3 arises from other DNA sequences in this sample as well. The rearrangement joins TRBV20-1 to TRBJ1-5; D is possibly TRBD1 (5 bases). CDR1 and CDR2 from the germline V gene are DFQATT and SNEGSKA (reference sequence). This CDR3 spans 11 amino acids. This chain's CDR3 is CFDSYNQPQHF. In DNA, the CDR3 is TGCTTTGACAGTTACAATCAGCCTCAGCATTTT.

The J gene is TRBJ1-1, the V gene TRBV7-2; TRBD1 matches 8 bases. Germline V gene data show CDR1 as SGHTA and CDR2 as FQGNSA. Trimming removed 5 bases from V and 7 bases from J; junction bases left unmatched: 9. The CDR3 consists of 14 residues. The CDR3 DNA sequence: TGTGCCAGCAGCCCGACAGGGGCTAGCGGTGAAGCTTTCTTT. It codes for CASSPTGASGEAFF.

The chain is built from TRBV5-4 and TRBJ1-1, with TRBD1 as a possible D gene (5 bases). Per the germline V gene, CDR1 is SGHNT and CDR2 is YYREEE (reference sequence). V was shortened by 1 base and J by 0 bases, with 10 bases between the two germline ends. This CDR3 is built from 15 residues. CDR3 residues: CASSLPGALNTEAFF. For the CDR3, the DNA is TGTGCCAGCAGCTTGCCTGGGGCCTTGAACACTGAAGCTTTCTTT. The full variable domain, in which reference TRBV5-4 and TRBJ1-1 provide the parts outside the CDR3, is ETGVTQSPTHLIKTRGQQVTLRCSSQSGHNTVSWYQQALGQGPQFIFQYYREEENGRGNFPPRFSGLQFPNYSSELNVNALELDDSALYLCASSLPGALNTEAFFGQGTRLTVV.

This chain uses TRBV30 with TRBJ1-2; D is perhaps TRBD1 (6 bases). The CDR3 sequence is 15 residues long. Germline CDR1 GTSNPN, CDR2 SVGIG (reference sequence). V was trimmed by 3 bases and J by 4 bases, leaving 18 bases between them. The CDR3 reads CAWRIKGGQGYGYTF. DNA for the CDR3: TGTGCCTGGAGGATCAAGGGGGGGCAGGGCTATGGCTACACCTTC.

The chain employs TRBV5-1 and TRBJ1-6; 8 bases match TRBD1. V trimming: 4 bases; J trimming: 7 bases; junction bases outside the gene matches: 7. The CDR3 totals 15 residues. Germline V lookup: CDR1 SGHRS, CDR2 YFSETQ. CDR3: CASSLQGVENSPLHF. CDR3 DNA: TGCGCCAGCAGCCTACAGGGGGTGGAGAATTCACCCCTCCACTTT.

This sequence joins TRBV11-2 and TRBJ2-1; unclear D gene. V was clipped by 5 bases and J by 8 bases, with 13 bases between them. CDR1 is SGHAT and CDR2 is FQNNGV in the germline V gene. There are 13 residues in the CDR3. The CDR3 reads CASSPDPRDEQFF. In DNA, the CDR3 is TGTGCCAGCAGCCCCGACCCACGGGATGAGCAGTTCTTC.

This clone was seen only a few times. The V gene is TRBV5-5, the J gene TRBJ2-7, with 9 bases matching TRBD2. The CDR3 length is 16 residues. Germline V gene lookup returns CDR1 SGHKS and CDR2 YYEKEE (reference sequence). After removal of 4 bases from V and 7 bases from J, the junction contained 15 bases not matched to a gene. This CDR3 is CASSPPRGRASLEQYF. In DNA form, the CDR3 reads TGTGCCAGCAGCCCCCCTCGCGGGAGGGCCTCTTTAGAGCAGTACTTC.

This chain links TRBV19 with TRBJ2-1; 7 bases are a match to TRBD2. CDR1 and CDR2 (germline): LNHDA, SQIVND (reference sequence). V shed 4 bases and J 9 bases; nucleotides not matched to a gene: 12. The CDR3 is 15 residues long. The chain's CDR3 is CASSTLGGSRGEQFF. The CDR3 DNA reads as TGTGCCAGTAGTACTCTAGGCGGGAGTAGGGGTGAGCAGTTCTTC.

J is TRBJ2-3 and V is TRBV6-4; maybe TRBD2 (6 bases). With 5 bases removed from V and 3 bases from J, the gap between germline ends came to 15 bases. The CDR3 is made up of 15 amino acids. CDR1 and CDR2 (germline): MRHNA, SNTAGT. This CDR3 reads CASSLGLSETDTQYF. CDR3 in DNA: TGTGCCAGCAGTCTGGGACTCTCGGAGACAGATACGCAGTATTTT.

V gene TRBV11-3 combines with J gene TRBJ2-1; the D gene is possibly TRBD2 (6 bases). Trimming cost V 0 bases and J 9 bases, with 9 bases left between them. Per germline, CDR1 SGHNT and CDR2 YENEEA. The CDR3 is 13 amino acids. CDR3 in amino acids: CASSLDRGGEQFF. The DNA for the CDR3 is TGTGCCAGCAGCTTAGATCGGGGAGGTGAGCAGTTCTTC.

The chain links TRBV6-6 to TRBJ1-3; TRBD1 agrees at 9 bases. V was clipped by 5 bases and J by 10 bases; unmatched bases: 9. Germline CDR1 reads MNHNY; CDR2 reads SVGAGI (reference sequence). CDR3 length equals 14 residues. DNA for the CDR3: TGTGCCAGCAGTCCGGGACAGGGATACGAGACCATATATTTT. Protein sequence: CASSPGQGYETIYF.

The chain employs TRBV7-2 and TRBJ2-1, with 8 bases lining up with TRBD1. The CDR3 sequence is 19 residues long. Unmatched junction bases numbered 16, after V lost 4 bases and J lost 2 bases. The germline CDR1 and CDR2 sequences are SGHTA and FQGNSA. CDR3: CASSSPGSRTGRPYNEQFF. In DNA form, the CDR3 reads TGTGCCAGCAGCTCCCCCGGTTCAAGGACAGGGCGCCCCTACAATGAGCAGTTCTTC.

This clone was detected ten times or more. The V and J genes are TRBV4-3 and TRBJ1-3; D is ambiguous. Germline loops: CDR1 LGHNA, CDR2 YSLEER. Trimming took 3 bases from V and 3 from J, leaving 12 bases between them. The CDR3 is 15 residues long. The CDR3 is CASSQNRGRGNTIYF. CDR3 nucleotide sequence: TGCGCCAGCAGCCAGAACCGGGGTCGTGGAAACACCATATATTTT.

This clone was counted a single time. The chain joins TRBV18 to TRBJ2-1; 11 nucleotides align to TRBD1. The CDR3 consists of 18 residues. Germline V lookup: CDR1 KGHSH, CDR2 LQKENI. Trimming cost V 2 bases and J 10 bases; bases outside gene matches: 16. CDR3 residues: CASSPYYVVGQGGTEQFF. The CDR3 bases are TGTGCCAGCTCACCATACTACGTTGTGGGACAGGGGGGTACCGAGCAGTTCTTC.

This chain joins TRBV5-4 and TRBJ2-2; TRBD2 matches at 7 bases. This CDR3 has 16 amino acids. V trimming: 4 bases; J trimming: 1 base; junction bases outside the gene matches: 7. CDR1 is SGHNT, CDR2 YYREEE, per germline (reference sequence). The CDR3 DNA reads TGTGCCAGCAGCAACCACGGGGGGATGAACACCGGGGAGCTGTTTTTT. Translation: CASSNHGGMNTGELFF.

V gene TRBV3-1 (or the pseudogene TRBV3-2) combines with J gene TRBJ2-7; 11 bases are shared with TRBD2. The V gene's germline CDR1 is LGHDT and CDR2 YNNKEL (reference sequence). V shed 6 bases and J 4 bases; nucleotides not matched to a gene: 11. This CDR3 region has 16 residues. The CDR3 DNA reads as TGTGCCAGCAGACCTACTAGCGGGAGATCCCCTTACGAGCAGTACTTC. Protein sequence: CASRPTSGRSPYEQYF.

The sample holds one count of this clone. Here the CDR3 DNA reads TGTGCCTGGAAGTGGGACAGGGTCTATAGAGATACGCAGTATTTT. Translated, it gives CAWKWDRVYRDTQYF. This rearrangement joins TRBV30 to TRBJ2-3; TRBD1 matches at 9 bases. Per germline, CDR1 GTSNPN and CDR2 SVGIG (reference sequence). The junction had 10 bases not matched to a gene; V was cut back by 4 bases and J by 5 bases. The CDR3 runs to 15 residues.

This chain uses TRBV5-6 with TRBJ2-7; D unresolved. The CDR3 loop spans 15 amino acids. V gave up 4 bases and J gave up 2 bases, with 16 bases separating them. CDR1 and CDR2 from the germline V gene are SGHDT and YYEEEE. CDR3 sequence (DNA): TGTGCCAGCAGCGGGTGGGTGGCGGTTGCCTACGAGCAGTACTTC. It is translated as CASSGWVAVAYEQYF. Variable domain in full (rest from reference TRBV5-6 and TRBJ2-7): DAGVTQSPTHLIKTRGQQVTLRCSPKSGHDTVSWYQQALGQGPQFIFQYYEEEERQRGNFPDRFSGHQFPNYSSELNVNALLLGDSALYLCASSGWVAVAYEQYFGPGTRLTVT.

V usage is TRBV2 and J usage is TRBJ2-1; TRBD1 aligns across 7 bases. V gave up 4 bases and J gave up 2 bases; unmatched junction bases: 14. The CDR3 runs to 18 residues. In germline, CDR1 is SNHLY, CDR2 FYNNEI. The CDR3 loop reads CASSVAPGTASPYNEQFF. The CDR3 region has the DNA TGTGCCAGCAGTGTCGCCCCCGGGACAGCTTCTCCCTACAATGAGCAGTTCTTC.

J is TRBJ1-2 and V is TRBV6-2 or TRBV6-3, with 7 bases matching TRBD1. V lost 6 bases, J lost 7 bases, and 11 bases stayed unmatched. This CDR3 region has 14 residues. Germline V gene sequence: CDR1 MNHEY, CDR2 SVGEGT. This CDR3 reads CASSRDRRDPGYTF. For the CDR3, the DNA is TGTGCCAGCAGCAGGGACAGACGGGACCCTGGCTACACCTTC.

The genes are TRBV7-8 and TRBJ1-1; no clear D. From germline, CDR1 is SGHVS and CDR2 FQNEAQ. This CDR3 has 15 residues. The V gene lost 7 bases and the J gene lost 6 bases, with 21 bases spanning the gap. The CDR3 region is CASNPRKRAEAEAFF. CDR3 coding DNA: TGTGCCAGCAACCCCAGGAAGAGGGCTGAGGCTGAAGCTTTCTTT. Looking up the rest from reference TRBV7-8 and TRBJ1-1 gives the full variable domain: GAGVSQSPRYKVAKRGQDVALRCDPISGHVSLFWYQQALGQGPEFLTYFQNEAQLDKSGLPSDRFFAERPEGSVSTLKIQRTQQEDSAVYLCASNPRKRAEAEAFFGQGTRLTVV.

The V and J genes are TRBV12-3 or TRBV12-4 and TRBJ2-7; D ambiguous. The CDR3 is 12 residues long. V lost 8 bases, J lost 0 bases, and 8 bases lay in between. CDR3 coding DNA: TGTGCCAGCTCCAGGAACTCCTACGAGCAGTACTTC. Amino acid sequence: CASSRNSYEQYF.

The J gene is TRBJ1-2, the V gene TRBV7-2; 11 positions match TRBD1. CDR1 and CDR2 (germline): SGHTA, FQGNSA. The CDR3 totals 18 residues. V gave up 1 base and J gave up 4 bases; unmatched junction bases: 11. Here the CDR3 reads CASSLGRTGGSIGYGYTF. The CDR3 bases are TGTGCCAGCAGCTTAGGCCGGACAGGGGGCTCCATCGGCTATGGCTACACCTTC.

The chain joins TRBV4-3 to TRBJ1-2; D remains ambiguous. CDR3 length: 15 amino acids. Looked up from germline, CDR1 is LGHNA and CDR2 is YSLEER. V lost 2 bases and J lost 2, with 12 bases in between. The CDR3 reads CASSQYGSWNYGYTF. The CDR3 DNA reads TGCGCCAGCAGCCAATACGGTAGCTGGAACTATGGCTACACCTTC.

J is TRBJ2-7 and V is TRBV30; 11 bases agree with TRBD2. The CDR3 extends over 17 amino acids. Looked up from germline, CDR1 is GTSNPN and CDR2 is SVGIG (reference sequence). J was trimmed by 3 bases and V by 1 base; bases with no gene match: 11. This CDR3 is CAWSGPPTSGSLYEQYF. The CDR3 DNA reads as TGTGCCTGGAGTGGCCCCCCTACTAGCGGGAGCCTCTACGAGCAGTACTTC.

The chain links TRBV6-5 to TRBJ2-7, with 9 bases matching TRBD1. V was pared by 4 bases and J by 2 bases, with 3 bases of the junction left unmatched. The CDR3 is 14 residues long. CDR1 and CDR2 from the germline V gene are MNHEY and SVGAGI. The CDR3 DNA is TGTGCCAGCAGTTGGGGGACAGGGACCTACGAGCAGTACTTC. Amino acid sequence: CASSWGTGTYEQYF.